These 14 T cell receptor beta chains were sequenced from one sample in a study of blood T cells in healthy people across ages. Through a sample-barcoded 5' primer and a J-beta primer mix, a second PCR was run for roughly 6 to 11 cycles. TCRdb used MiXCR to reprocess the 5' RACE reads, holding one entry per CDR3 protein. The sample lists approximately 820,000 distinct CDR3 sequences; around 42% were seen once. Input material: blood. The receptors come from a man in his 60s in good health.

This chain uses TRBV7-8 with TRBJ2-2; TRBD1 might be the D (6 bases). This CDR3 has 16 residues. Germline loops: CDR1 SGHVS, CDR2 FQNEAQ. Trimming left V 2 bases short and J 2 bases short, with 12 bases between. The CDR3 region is CASSLIPQGNTGELFF. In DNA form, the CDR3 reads TGTGCCAGCAGCTTAATCCCACAGGGTAACACCGGGGAGCTGTTTTTT.

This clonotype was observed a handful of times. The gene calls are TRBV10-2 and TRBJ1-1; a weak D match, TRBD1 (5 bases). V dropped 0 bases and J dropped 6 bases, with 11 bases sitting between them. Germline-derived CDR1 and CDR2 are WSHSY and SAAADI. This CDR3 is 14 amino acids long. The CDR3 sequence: CASSESSGGAEAFF. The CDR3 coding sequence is TGCGCCAGCAGTGAGTCCTCGGGGGGAGCTGAAGCTTTCTTT.

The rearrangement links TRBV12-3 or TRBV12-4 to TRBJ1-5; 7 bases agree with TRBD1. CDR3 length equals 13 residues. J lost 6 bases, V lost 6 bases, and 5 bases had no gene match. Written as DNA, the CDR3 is TGTGCCAGCAGCCCCGGACAGGTTCAGCCCCAGCATTTT. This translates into CASSPGQVQPQHF.

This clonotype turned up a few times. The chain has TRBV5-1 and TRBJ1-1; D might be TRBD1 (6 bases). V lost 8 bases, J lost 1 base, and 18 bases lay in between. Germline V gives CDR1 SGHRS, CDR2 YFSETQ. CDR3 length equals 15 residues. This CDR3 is CASSRTGTRNTEAFF. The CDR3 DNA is TGCGCCAGTTCCCGAACCGGGACACGGAACACTGAAGCTTTCTTT.

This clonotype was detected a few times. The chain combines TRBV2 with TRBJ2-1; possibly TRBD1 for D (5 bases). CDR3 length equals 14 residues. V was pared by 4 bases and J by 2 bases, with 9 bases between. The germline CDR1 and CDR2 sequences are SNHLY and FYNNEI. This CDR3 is CASSGETAYNEQFF. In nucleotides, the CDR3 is TGTGCCAGCAGTGGAGAGACAGCCTACAATGAGCAGTTCTTC. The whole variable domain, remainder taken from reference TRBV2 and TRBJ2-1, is EPEVTQTPSHQVTQMGQEVILRCVPISNHLYFYWYRQILGQKVEFLVSFYNNEISEKSEIFDDQFSVERPDGSNFTLKIRSTKLEDSAMYFCASSGETAYNEQFFGPGTRLTVL.

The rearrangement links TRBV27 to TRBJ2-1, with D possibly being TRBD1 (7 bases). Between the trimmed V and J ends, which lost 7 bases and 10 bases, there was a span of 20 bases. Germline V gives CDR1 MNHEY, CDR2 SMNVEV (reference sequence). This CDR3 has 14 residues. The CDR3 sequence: CASTLSRGAYEQFF. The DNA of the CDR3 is TGTGCCAGCACTCTGAGCAGGGGGGCCTACGAGCAGTTCTTC.

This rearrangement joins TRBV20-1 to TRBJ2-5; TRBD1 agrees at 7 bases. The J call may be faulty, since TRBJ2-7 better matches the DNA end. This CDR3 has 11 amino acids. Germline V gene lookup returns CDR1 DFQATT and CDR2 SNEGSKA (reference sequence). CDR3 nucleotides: TGCAGTGCTCTAGACAGGGTCGAGCAGTACTTC. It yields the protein CSALDRVEQYF.

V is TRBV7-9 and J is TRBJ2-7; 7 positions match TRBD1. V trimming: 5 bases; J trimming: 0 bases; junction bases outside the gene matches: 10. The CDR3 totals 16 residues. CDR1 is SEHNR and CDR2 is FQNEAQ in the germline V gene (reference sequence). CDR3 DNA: TGTGCCAGCAGCCCACTTGGGACAGTAACCTCCTACGAGCAGTACTTC. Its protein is CASSPLGTVTSYEQYF. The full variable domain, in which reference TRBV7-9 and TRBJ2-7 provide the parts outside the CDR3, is DTGVSQNPRHKITKRGQNVTFRCDPISEHNRLYWYRQTLGQGPEFLTYFQNEAQLEKSRLLSDRFSAERPKGSFSTLEIQRTEQGDSAMYLCASSPLGTVTSYEQYFGPGTRLTVT.

CDR3 amino acids: CASRTRGSTDTQYF. As DNA, the CDR3 is TGTGCCAGCAGGACTCGGGGGAGCACAGATACGCAGTATTTT. The chain joins TRBV28 to TRBJ2-3, with D tentatively TRBD2 (6 bases). The germline V and J ends were trimmed by 6 bases and 0 bases, with 10 bases remaining between them. Germline V lookup: CDR1 MDHEN, CDR2 SYDVKM. The length of the CDR3 is 14 residues.

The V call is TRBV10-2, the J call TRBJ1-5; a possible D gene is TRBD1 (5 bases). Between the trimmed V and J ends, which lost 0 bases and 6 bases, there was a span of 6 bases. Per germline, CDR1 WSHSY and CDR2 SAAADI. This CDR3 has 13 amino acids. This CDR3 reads CASSESRGQPQHF. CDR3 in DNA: TGCGCCAGCAGTGAGTCGAGGGGTCAGCCCCAGCATTTT.

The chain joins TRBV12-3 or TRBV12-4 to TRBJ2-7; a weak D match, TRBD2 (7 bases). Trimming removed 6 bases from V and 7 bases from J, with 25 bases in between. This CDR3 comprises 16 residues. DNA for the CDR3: TGTGCCAGCAGCTACGGGGGGCTCCTTCACTACAATGAGCAGTACTTC. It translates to CASSYGGLLHYNEQYF.

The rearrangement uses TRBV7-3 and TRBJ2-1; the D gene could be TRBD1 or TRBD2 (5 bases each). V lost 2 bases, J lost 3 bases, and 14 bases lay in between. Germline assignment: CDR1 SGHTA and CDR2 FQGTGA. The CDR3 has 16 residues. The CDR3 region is CASSLGYRRLYNEQFF. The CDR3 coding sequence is TGTGCCAGCAGCTTAGGTTACAGGAGGCTCTACAATGAGCAGTTCTTC.

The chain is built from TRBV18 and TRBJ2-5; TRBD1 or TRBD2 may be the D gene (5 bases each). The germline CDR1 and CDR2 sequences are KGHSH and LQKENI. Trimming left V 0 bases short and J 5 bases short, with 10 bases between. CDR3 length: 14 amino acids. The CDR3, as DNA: TGTGCCAGCTCACCACCGGGGGTAGTGGAGACCCAGTACTTC. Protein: CASSPPGVVETQYF.

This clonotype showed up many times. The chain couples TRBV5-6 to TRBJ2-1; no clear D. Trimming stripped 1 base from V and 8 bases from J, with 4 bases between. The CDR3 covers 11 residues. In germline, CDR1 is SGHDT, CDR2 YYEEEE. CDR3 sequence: CASSLTDEQFF. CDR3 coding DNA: TGTGCCAGCAGCTTGACCGATGAGCAGTTCTTC.